The clone carrying this T cell receptor beta chain appeared once. The data are from a study of blood T cell repertoires in COVID-19. Overall study: Samples came from the United States, Italy and Spain, spanning acute and convalescent COVID-19. Sources were T cells, B-cell-depleted T cells, or PBMCs; the material itself was cDNA or gDNA.

How the authors handled the data: How many nucleated cells were present was estimated from reference gene primer amplification. Assay used: immunoSEQ multiplex PCR; TCRdb lists only in-frame clones, some missing. D and trimming were read from the DNA, whereas the V and J calls and clone size are those reported in that table. Found here are some 210,000 clones, approximately 91% of them singletons; the top ten hold around 5.9%. Germline V CDR1 and CDR2: SGHNT, YENEEA. The CDR3 is made up of 14 amino acids. V was pared by 4 bases and J by 6 bases, with 14 bases between. The sequenced material came from peripheral blood. The TCR originated in a woman in her thirties or forties who had recovered from COVID-19. The chain combines TRBV11-3 with TRBJ2-3; weak D call: TRBD1 (6 bases). DNA for the CDR3: TGTGCCAGCAGCTCTAGATCAGGGGCCGATACGCAGTATTTT. Translating it yields CASSSRSGADTQYF.